This entry features one T cell receptor beta chain sequence. The antigen is unknown. Sequencing used immunoSEQ multiplex PCR; TCRdb keeps in-frame clones, though not all of them. Here the sample spans about 220,000 clones, 85% to 95% being singletons. This entry belongs to a study of T cell responses to AZD1222 COVID-19 vaccine. Study observations and caveats: Spike regions recognized by vaccine-associated CD4 TCRs spanned the protein, led by 160-218 and 743-854. Two doses of AZD1222 preceded a rise in Spike-specific TCR breadth and depth.

The CDR3 loop spans 16 amino acids. The input for sequencing was peripheral blood, taken on day 0 of MenACWY control vaccination. This clonotype originated in an adult in good health. The V and J genes are TRBV21-1 and TRBJ1-3. TRBV21-1 is a pseudogene. DNA of the CDR3: TGTGCCAGCAGCGGCCGGCGGAGGGGGTCTGGAAACACCATATATTTT. It specifies CASSGRRRGSGNTIYF.